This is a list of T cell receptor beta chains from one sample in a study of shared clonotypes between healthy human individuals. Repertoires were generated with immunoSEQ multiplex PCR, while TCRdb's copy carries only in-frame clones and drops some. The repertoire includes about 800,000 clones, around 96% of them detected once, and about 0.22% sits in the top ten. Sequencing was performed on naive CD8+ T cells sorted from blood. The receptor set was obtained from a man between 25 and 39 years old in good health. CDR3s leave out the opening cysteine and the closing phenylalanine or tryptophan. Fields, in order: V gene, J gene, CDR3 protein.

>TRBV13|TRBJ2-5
ASSRITSKETQY
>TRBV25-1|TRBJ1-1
ASSVSVGNTEAF
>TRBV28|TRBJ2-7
ASGTVHEQY
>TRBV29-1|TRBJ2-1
SVRRAQGYEQF
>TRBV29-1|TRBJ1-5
SIGQGSNQPQH
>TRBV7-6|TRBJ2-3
ASSLGAGDTDTQY
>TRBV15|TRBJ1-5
ATMITGHGQPQH
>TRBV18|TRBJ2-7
ASSDIGASGSPTYEQY
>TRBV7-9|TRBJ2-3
ASSFRSGRGGDTQY
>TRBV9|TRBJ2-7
ASSETGSYEQY
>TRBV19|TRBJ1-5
ASSIWDRANQPQH
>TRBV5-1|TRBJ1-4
ASSYDRGLNEKLF
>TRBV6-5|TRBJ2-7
ASSYSHKGYEQY
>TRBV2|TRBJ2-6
ASTLESGANVLT
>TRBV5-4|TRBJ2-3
ASSSPTSGTDTQY
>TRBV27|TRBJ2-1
ASSLWTSGGNNEQF
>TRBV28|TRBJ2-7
ASSLSLSYEQY
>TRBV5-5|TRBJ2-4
ASTGTEIAKNIQY
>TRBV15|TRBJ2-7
ATSTRTGTYEQY
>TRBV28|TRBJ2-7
ASTRRGVEWKSSYEQY
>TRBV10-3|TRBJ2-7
AIRRPATSGSVYEQY
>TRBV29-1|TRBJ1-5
SPGTLGRNQPQH
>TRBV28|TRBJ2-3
ASRPGVFAGVGTDTQY